This TCR beta chain was identified during a study of blood T cell repertoires in COVID-19. Study-level information: Donors in the United States, Italy and Spain gave samples during acute or convalescent COVID-19. Sources were T cells, B-cell-depleted T cells, or PBMCs; the material itself was cDNA or gDNA.

Methods used by the authors: Amplification with reference gene primers provided the estimates of nucleated cell counts. Repertoires were generated with immunoSEQ multiplex PCR, while TCRdb's copy carries only in-frame clones and drops some. The DNA gave D and trimming, while V, J and clone size come from that table. The table includes approximately 240,000 clones, 75% to 85% detected once. Trimming cost V 4 bases and J 0 bases, with 7 bases left between them. Germline V gene data show CDR1 as SNHLY and CDR2 as FYNNEI. The CDR3 has 13 amino acids. The Seattle patients joined while their infection was active and were tracked longitudinally afterward.

The source material was peripheral blood. The chain is built from TRBV2 and TRBJ2-7; the D gene is possibly TRBD1 (5 bases). The receptor was isolated from a woman aged 30 to 39 with COVID-19, enrolled during active disease. CDR3 in amino acids: CASSGQFSYEQYF. For the CDR3, the DNA is TGTGCCAGCAGTGGACAGTTCTCCTACGAGCAGTACTTC. Based on the CDR3 plus reference TRBV2 and TRBJ2-7, the full variable domain is EPEVTQTPSHQVTQMGQEVILRCVPISNHLYFYWYRQILGQKVEFLVSFYNNEISEKSEIFDDQFSVERPDGSNFTLKIRSTKLEDSAMYFCASSGQFSYEQYFGPGTRLTVT.